Following are 21 T cell receptor beta chains from one sample sequenced in a study of CXCR3-negative and CXCR3-positive naive CD8 T cells. UMI-labeled 5' RACE yielded the TRB cDNA libraries. Reprocessing the 5' RACE reads, TCRdb reports a single entry for every CDR3 protein and omits DNA. The listing records about 60,000 distinct CDR3 sequences. These receptors have no identified antigens. Study results and caveats: Hydrophobicity was higher for TRB CDR3s found in CXCR3-positive naive cells than in CXCR3-negative naive cells.

Sequencing was done on a sample of naive CXCR3+ CD8+ T cells from blood. The subset here: CD45RO-CCR7+CD27+CD95- naive CD8+ T cells expressing CXCR3 (TNR3+). These receptors all stem from a human donor in good health. Some clones in this sample may be carry-over from other donors' samples.

The chain is built from TRBV7-8 and TRBJ2-3; the TRBD1 assignment by TCRdb is unverifiable without DNA. Germline loops: CDR1 SGHVS, CDR2 FQNEAQ. This CDR3 contains 19 residues. This CDR3 reads CASSLGFWTSAGGTDTQYF.

The V and J genes are TRBV19 and TRBJ2-1; without DNA, the TCRdb call of TRBD1 cannot be checked. This CDR3 has 17 amino acids. CDR1 is LNHDA, CDR2 SQIVND, per germline (reference sequence). CDR3 protein: CASSIDRGTGDYNEQFF. The full variable domain, its missing parts supplied by reference TRBV19 and TRBJ2-1, is DGGITQSPKYLFRKEGQNVTLSCEQNLNHDAMYWYRQDPGQGLRLIYYSQIVNDFQKGDIAEGYSVSREKKESFPLTVTSAQKNPTAFYLCASSIDRGTGDYNEQFFGPGTRLTVL.

The rearrangement links TRBV10-3 to TRBJ2-2. The CDR3 sequence is 12 residues long. Germline assignment: CDR1 ENHRY and CDR2 SYGVKD. CDR3 sequence reads: CAISEYTGELFF.

The chain carries TRBV29-1 and TRBJ2-2. The V gene's germline CDR1 is SQVTM and CDR2 ANQGSEA. This CDR3 comprises 13 residues. CDR3 amino acids: CSAEDGGTGELFF.

This chain links TRBV20-1 with TRBJ2-5; as DNA is missing, the TRBD1 call by TCRdb cannot be tested. The CDR3 covers 18 residues. Looked up from germline, CDR1 is DFQATT and CDR2 is SNEGSKA (reference sequence). CDR3 sequence reads: CSARGRQDLGATEETQYF.

The gene calls are TRBV5-1 and TRBJ2-7. This CDR3 has 15 residues. In germline, CDR1 is SGHRS, CDR2 YFSETQ. CDR3 sequence: CASSLEGSIVYEQYF. Using reference TRBV5-1 and TRBJ2-7 for the parts outside the CDR3, the full variable domain is KAGVTQTPRYLIKTRGQQVTLSCSPISGHRSVSWYQQTPGQGLQFLFEYFSETQRNKGNFPGRFSGRQFSNSRSEMNVSTLELGDSALYLCASSLEGSIVYEQYFGPGTRLTVT.

The chain carries TRBV29-1 and TRBJ2-7; TCRdb lists TRBD1, though no DNA is available to test this call. The CDR3 spans 14 residues. Germline-derived CDR1 and CDR2 are SQVTM and ANQGSEA. CDR3 protein: CSVEGTGGSYEQYF.

V is TRBV6-6 and J is TRBJ2-7; checking the TCRdb D call of TRBD1 is not possible without DNA. The CDR3 length is 17 residues. Looked up from germline, CDR1 is MNHNY and CDR2 is SVGAGI (reference sequence). The CDR3 sequence is CASSYSPAGQKPYEQYF.

The chain couples TRBV11-2 to TRBJ2-5; TCRdb returns TRBD1, unconfirmable since there is no DNA. This CDR3 spans 13 amino acids. Per germline, CDR1 SGHAT and CDR2 FQNNGV. The CDR3 loop reads CASSRQGGETQYF.

The chain joins TRBV7-3 to TRBJ2-5; TCRdb's D call of TRBD1 is untestable without DNA. Germline V lookup: CDR1 SGHTA, CDR2 FQGTGA. This CDR3 has 14 residues. Here the CDR3 reads CASSLSGDGETQYF.

CDR3 sequence reads: CASSYATGTGNTGELFF. The gene calls are TRBV7-3 and TRBJ2-2; TCRdb picks TRBD1, but there is no DNA to check that call. The CDR3 contains 17 residues. Germline loops: CDR1 SGHTA, CDR2 FQGTGA.

The chain combines TRBV12-3 or TRBV12-4 with TRBJ1-5; lacking DNA, the TRBD1 call made by TCRdb goes unchecked. This CDR3 region has 15 residues. The CDR3 sequence is CASSQSRDGNQPQHF.

The rearrangement uses TRBV7-3 and TRBJ1-1; lacking DNA, the TRBD1 call made by TCRdb goes unchecked. The CDR3 extends over 13 amino acids. Germline CDR1 and CDR2: SGHTA and FQGTGA. This CDR3 reads CASSLRQGAEAFF.

The chain recombines TRBV19 with TRBJ2-5; the D call from TCRdb, TRBD1, cannot be confirmed without DNA. Germline V gene sequence: CDR1 LNHDA, CDR2 SQIVND (reference sequence). The CDR3 covers 16 residues. The chain's CDR3 is CASKDRGLGAGETQYF.

The chain combines TRBV4-3 with TRBJ1-3; there is no DNA to check the TCRdb D call of TRBD1. CDR3 size: 16 residues. Per the germline V gene, CDR1 is LGHNA and CDR2 is YSLEER. The CDR3 is CASSQDWGSSGNTIYF.

The gene calls are TRBV12-3 or TRBV12-4 and TRBJ2-7; TCRdb indicates TRBD2, and absent DNA this call remains unverified. This CDR3 has 14 amino acids. The CDR3 sequence: CASSHSGPLWEQYF.

This rearrangement joins TRBV18 to TRBJ2-1. There are 15 residues in the CDR3. Germline lookup yields CDR1 KGHSH and CDR2 LQKENI. The CDR3 spells CASSPAESSYNEQFF.

J is TRBJ2-7 and V is TRBV7-2; TCRdb reports TRBD2, a call that lacks DNA to check it against. CDR1 SGHTA and CDR2 FQGNSA come from the germline V gene. This CDR3 has 14 amino acids. The CDR3 sequence: CASSDYGGTYEQYF.

The chain is built from TRBV28 and TRBJ1-5. Germline loops: CDR1 MDHEN, CDR2 SYDVKM. The CDR3 loop spans 11 amino acids. CDR3 region: CASSPNQPQHF.

V and J are TRBV7-9 and TRBJ2-7. The CDR3 sequence is 12 residues long. Germline V gives CDR1 SEHNR, CDR2 FQNEAQ (reference sequence). This CDR3 reads CASSLYTDEQYF.

The gene calls are TRBV29-1 and TRBJ1-2; TCRdb returns TRBD1, unconfirmable since there is no DNA. Germline V gives CDR1 SQVTM, CDR2 ANQGSEA. This CDR3 contains 11 residues. This CDR3 is CSDWDRDGYTF.